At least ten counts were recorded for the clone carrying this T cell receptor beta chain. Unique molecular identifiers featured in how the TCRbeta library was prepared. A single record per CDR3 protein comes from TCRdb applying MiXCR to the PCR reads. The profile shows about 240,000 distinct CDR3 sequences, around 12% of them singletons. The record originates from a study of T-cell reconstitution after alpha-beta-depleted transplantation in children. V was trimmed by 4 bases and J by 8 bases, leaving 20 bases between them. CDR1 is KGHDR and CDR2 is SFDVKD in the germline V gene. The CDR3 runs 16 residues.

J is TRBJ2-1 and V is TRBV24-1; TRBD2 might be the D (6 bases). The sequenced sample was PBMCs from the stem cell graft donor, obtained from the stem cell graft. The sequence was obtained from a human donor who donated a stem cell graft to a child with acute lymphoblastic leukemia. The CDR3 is CATSDRGSGEAYEQFF. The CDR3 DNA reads TGTGCCACCAGTGACCGGGGCTCGGGAGAGGCCTATGAGCAGTTCTTC.